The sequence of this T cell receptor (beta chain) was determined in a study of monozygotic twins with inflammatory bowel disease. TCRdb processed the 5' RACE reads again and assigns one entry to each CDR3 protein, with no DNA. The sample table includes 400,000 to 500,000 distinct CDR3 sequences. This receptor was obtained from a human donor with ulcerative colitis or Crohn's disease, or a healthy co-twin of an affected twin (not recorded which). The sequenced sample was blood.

The chain's CDR3 is CASSTGTPSGEQYF. The chain links TRBV28 to TRBJ2-7; TCRdb indicates TRBD1, and absent DNA this call remains unverified. CDR1 MDHEN and CDR2 SYDVKM come from the germline V gene. This CDR3 comprises 14 residues. Full variable domain (rest looked up from reference TRBV28 and TRBJ2-7): DVKVTQSSRYLVKRTGEKVFLECVQDMDHENMFWYRQDPGLGLRLIYFSYDVKMKEKGDIPEGYSVSREKKERFSLILESASTNQTSMYLCASSTGTPSGEQYFGPGTRLTVT.